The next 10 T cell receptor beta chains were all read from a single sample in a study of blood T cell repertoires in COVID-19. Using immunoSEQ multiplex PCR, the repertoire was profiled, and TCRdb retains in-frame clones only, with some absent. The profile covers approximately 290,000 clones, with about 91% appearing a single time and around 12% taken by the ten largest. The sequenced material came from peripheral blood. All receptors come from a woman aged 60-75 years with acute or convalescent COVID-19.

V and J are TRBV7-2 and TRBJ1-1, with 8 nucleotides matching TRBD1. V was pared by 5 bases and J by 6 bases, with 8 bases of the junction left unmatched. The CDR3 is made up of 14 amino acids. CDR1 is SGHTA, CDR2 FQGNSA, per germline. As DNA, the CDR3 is TGTGCCAGCAGCAAAGGACAGGGAGGCTCTGAAGCTTTCTTT. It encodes CASSKGQGGSEAFF.

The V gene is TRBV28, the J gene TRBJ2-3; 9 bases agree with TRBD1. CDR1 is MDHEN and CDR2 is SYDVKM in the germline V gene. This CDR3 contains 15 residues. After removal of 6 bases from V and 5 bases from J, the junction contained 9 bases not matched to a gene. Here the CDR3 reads CASSLGQGVGDTQYF. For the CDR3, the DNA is TGTGCCAGCAGCTTGGGACAGGGAGTAGGAGATACGCAGTATTTT.

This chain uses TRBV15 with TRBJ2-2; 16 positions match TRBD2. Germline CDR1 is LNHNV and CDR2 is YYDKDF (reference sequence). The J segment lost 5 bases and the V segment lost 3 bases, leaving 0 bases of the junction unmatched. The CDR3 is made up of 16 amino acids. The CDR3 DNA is TGTGCCACCAGCAGGGGACTAGCGGGAGGGACCGGGGAGCTGTTTTTT. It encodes CATSRGLAGGTGELFF.

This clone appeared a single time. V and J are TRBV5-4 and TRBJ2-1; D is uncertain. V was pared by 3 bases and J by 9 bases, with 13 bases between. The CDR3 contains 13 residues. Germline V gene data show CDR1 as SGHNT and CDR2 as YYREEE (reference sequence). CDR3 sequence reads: CASSSRFPGEQFF. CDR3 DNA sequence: TGTGCCAGCAGCTCGAGATTCCCAGGTGAGCAGTTCTTC.

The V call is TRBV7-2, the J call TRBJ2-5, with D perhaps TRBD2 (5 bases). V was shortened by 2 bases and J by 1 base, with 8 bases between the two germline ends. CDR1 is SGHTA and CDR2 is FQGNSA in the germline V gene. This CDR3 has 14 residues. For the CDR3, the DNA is TGTGCCAGCAGCTTAAGCGGAGCCCAAGAGACCCAGTACTTC. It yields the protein CASSLSGAQETQYF.

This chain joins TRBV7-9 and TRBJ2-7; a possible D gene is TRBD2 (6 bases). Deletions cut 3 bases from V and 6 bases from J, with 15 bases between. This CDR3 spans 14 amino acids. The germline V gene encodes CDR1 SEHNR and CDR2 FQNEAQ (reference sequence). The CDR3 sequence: CASSFSTSHSEQYF. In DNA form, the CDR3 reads TGTGCCAGCAGCTTTTCCACTAGCCACAGCGAGCAGTACTTC.

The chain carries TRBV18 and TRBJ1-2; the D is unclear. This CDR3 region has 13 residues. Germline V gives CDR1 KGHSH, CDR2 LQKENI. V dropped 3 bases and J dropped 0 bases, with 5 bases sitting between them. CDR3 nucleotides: TGTGCCAGCTCACCCGGGACTAACTATGGCTACACCTTC. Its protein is CASSPGTNYGYTF.

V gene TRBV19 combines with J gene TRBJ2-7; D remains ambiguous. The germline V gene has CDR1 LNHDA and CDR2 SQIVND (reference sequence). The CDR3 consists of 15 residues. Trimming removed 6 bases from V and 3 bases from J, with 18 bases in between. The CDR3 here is CASSLTRGSNYEQYF. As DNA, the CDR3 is TGTGCCAGTAGCCTTACACGAGGAAGTAACTACGAGCAGTACTTC.

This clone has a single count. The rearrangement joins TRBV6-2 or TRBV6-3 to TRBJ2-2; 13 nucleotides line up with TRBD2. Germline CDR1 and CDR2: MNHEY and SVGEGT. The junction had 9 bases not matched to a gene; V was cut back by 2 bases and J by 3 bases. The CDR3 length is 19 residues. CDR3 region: CASSYEDTSGGAHTGELFF. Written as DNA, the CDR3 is TGTGCCAGCAGTTACGAAGATACTAGCGGGGGGGCTCACACCGGGGAGCTGTTTTTT.

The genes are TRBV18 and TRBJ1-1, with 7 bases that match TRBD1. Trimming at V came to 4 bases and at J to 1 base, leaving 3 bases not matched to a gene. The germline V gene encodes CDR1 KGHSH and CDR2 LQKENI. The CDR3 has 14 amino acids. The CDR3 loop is CASSRQGQNTEAFF. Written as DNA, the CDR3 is TGTGCCAGCTCACGACAGGGCCAGAACACTGAAGCTTTCTTT. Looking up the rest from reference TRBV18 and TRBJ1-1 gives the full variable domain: NAGVMQNPRHLVRRRGQEARLRCSPMKGHSHVYWYRQLPEEGLKFMVYLQKENIIDESGMPKERFSAEFPKEGPSILRIQQVVRGDSAAYFCASSRQGQNTEAFFGQGTRLTVV.